These 11 T cell receptor beta chains share one sample of origin, sequenced in a study of T cells in Graves' hyperthyroidism and ophthalmopathy (dated by TCRdb to the late 2010s). Library preparation employed multiplex PCR. The listed sequencing device is Illumina HiSeq 2000. Amplification of TCR beta CDR3 regions was carried out from RNA transcripts. For the first round of RT-PCR on the TCR CDR3, the HTBI primer set was used together with the Qiagen OneStep RT-PCR kit. TCRdb reanalyzed the raw reads on its own, using fastp at Q25 for trimming and MiXCR for clone calling, and kept in-frame beta chains. Each entry is one CDR3 protein sequence, shown with its most common DNA and genes. The sample table contains more than 600,000 distinct CDR3 sequences; only one count was recorded for less than 20% of them. Under 9.5% of the sample comes from the top ten. The sample taken for sequencing was blood. Receptor source: a man younger than 30 with Graves' hyperthyroidism.

This clonotype was recorded at least ten times. The chain couples TRBV12-3 or TRBV12-4 to TRBJ2-7; 7 bases agree with TRBD2. The J segment lost 2 bases and the V segment lost 5 bases, leaving 9 bases of the junction unmatched. The length of the CDR3 is 15 residues. The CDR3 bases are TGTGCCAGCAGTCCCCCGGGGGGTTTCGCCTACGAGCAGTACTTC. Encoded protein: CASSPPGGFAYEQYF.

This clonotype was counted at least ten times. The chain couples TRBV11-2 to TRBJ2-3; a weak D match, TRBD2 (5 bases). V lost 6 bases and J 5 bases, leaving 12 bases between the germline ends. This CDR3 contains 13 residues. The germline CDR1 and CDR2 sequences are SGHAT and FQNNGV. The DNA of the CDR3 is TGTGCCAGCAGGGGTACGGGGATAGATACGCAGTATTTT. Its protein is CASRGTGIDTQYF. Looking up the rest from reference TRBV11-2 and TRBJ2-3 gives the full variable domain: EAGVAQSPRYKIIEKRQSVAFWCNPISGHATLYWYQQILGQGPKLLIQFQNNGVVDDSQLPKDRFSAERLKGVDSTLKIQPAKLEDSAVYLCASRGTGIDTQYFGPGTRLTVL.

The chain uses TRBV28 and TRBJ1-5; D gene uncertain. The CDR3 loop spans 15 amino acids. V gave up 5 bases and J gave up 1 base, with 12 bases separating them. CDR1 is MDHEN, CDR2 SYDVKM, per germline. The CDR3 sequence is CASSHEGWSNQPQHF. The CDR3 DNA reads TGTGCCAGCAGTCACGAAGGGTGGAGCAATCAGCCCCAGCATTTT.

The chain links TRBV6-1 to TRBJ2-3; 10 bases line up with TRBD2. The V and J ends lost 8 bases and 6 bases, in that order; junction bases with no gene match: 14. Germline V CDR1 and CDR2: MNHNS, SASEGT. This CDR3 comprises 16 residues. In nucleotides, the CDR3 is TGTGCCAGCCATAGGGTCGGAGCGGGAGGGCCTGATACGCAGTATTTT. Translated: CASHRVGAGGPDTQYF.

V and J are TRBV6-5 and TRBJ1-2; TRBD1 is a possible D gene (6 bases). CDR1 MNHEY and CDR2 SVGAGI come from the germline V gene. V lost 0 bases and J lost 0, with 11 bases in between. This CDR3 comprises 16 residues. The CDR3, as DNA: TGTGCCAGCAGTTACTCCCGACAGGTACCTAACTATGGCTACACCTTC. This encodes CASSYSRQVPNYGYTF.

The sample holds many counts of this clonotype. V is TRBV20-1 and J is TRBJ2-5; D might be TRBD1 or TRBD2, each matching 5 bases. Germline V gene data show CDR1 as DFQATT and CDR2 as SNEGSKA (reference sequence). Trimming stripped 4 bases from V and 11 bases from J, with 20 bases between. The CDR3 extends over 13 amino acids. For the CDR3, the DNA is TGCAGTGCTACTAGGACCAGCCAAGAGGGGCAGTACTTC. Protein sequence: CSATRTSQEGQYF.

This clonotype was recorded at least ten times. V is TRBV7-9 and J is TRBJ2-7, with a tentative D call TRBD2 (7 bases). The CDR3 runs to 16 residues. CDR1 and CDR2 from the germline V gene are SEHNR and FQNEAQ (reference sequence). Trimming removed 6 bases at V and 7 bases at J, with 25 bases between. CDR3 coding DNA: TGTGCCAGCAGACCCGTCGCGGGGGCTCCTTCTGGAGAGCAGTACTTC. This translates into CASRPVAGAPSGEQYF. The full variable domain, with the rest looked up from reference TRBV7-9 and TRBJ2-7, is DTGVSQNPRHKITKRGQNVTFRCDPISEHNRLYWYRQTLGQGPEFLTYFQNEAQLEKSRLLSDRFSAERPKGSFSTLEIQRTEQGDSAMYLCASRPVAGAPSGEQYFGPGTRLTVT.

J is TRBJ2-7 and V is TRBV6-1; D could derive from TRBD1 or TRBD2 (5 bases each). V dropped 5 bases and J dropped 3 bases, with 17 bases sitting between them. The CDR3 sequence is 15 residues long. The germline gives CDR1 MNHNS, CDR2 SASEGT. The DNA of the CDR3 is TGTGCCAGCAGTAATACCCGGGACGACTTCTACGAGCAGTACTTC. Encoded protein: CASSNTRDDFYEQYF.

Many counts were recorded for this clonotype. The chain has TRBV5-1 and TRBJ2-3, with 10 bases identical to TRBD2. Germline V gives CDR1 SGHRS, CDR2 YFSETQ. The CDR3 consists of 15 residues. V was clipped by 5 bases and J by 2 bases; unmatched bases: 5. This chain's CDR3 is CASRSSGSPTDTQYF. In DNA form, the CDR3 reads TGCGCCAGCAGATCTAGCGGGAGCCCCACAGATACGCAGTATTTT.

The rearrangement joins TRBV20-1 to TRBJ2-1, with 10 bases that match TRBD2. This CDR3 comprises 15 residues. Germline values: CDR1 DFQATT, CDR2 SNEGSKA (reference sequence). V dropped 1 base and J dropped 8; count of bases not matched to a gene: 8. The chain's CDR3 is CSARGNSGRSDEQFF. CDR3 sequence (DNA): TGCAGTGCTAGAGGTAATAGCGGGAGGTCGGATGAGCAGTTCTTC.

For the CDR3, the DNA is TGCAGTGCTATCGAGGTGGCAGCCTACGAGCAGTACTTC. As protein: CSAIEVAAYEQYF. The rearrangement joins TRBV20-1 to TRBJ2-7; D gene ambiguous. V gave up 4 bases and J gave up 2 bases, with 12 bases separating them. The length of the CDR3 is 13 residues. Looked up from germline, CDR1 is DFQATT and CDR2 is SNEGSKA (reference sequence).